Below are 28 T cell receptor beta chains sequenced from a single sample in a study of identical twins (dated by TCRdb to the mid-2010s). The library was prepared using 5' RACE. These reads were obtained on an Illumina HiSeq 2000. TCRdb passed the public sequencing reads through fastp at Q25 and MiXCR, retaining productive beta sequences. All rows with the same CDR3 protein become a single entry with the most common DNA and genes. This sample is represented by 700,000 or so distinct CDR3 sequences; more than 6.5% of them were singletons. In total, the top ten clones hold 0.8% to 1% of the sample. Separately, the same data were catalogued under a study of yellow fever vaccine responses in identical twins.

The source material was PBMCs. All receptors come from a woman under 30 in good health.

This clonotype turned up a few times. The chain couples TRBV15 to TRBJ2-1, with 8 nucleotides matching TRBD2. The germline CDR1 and CDR2 sequences are LNHNV and YYDKDF (reference sequence). V lost 3 bases, J lost 3 bases, and 7 bases stayed unmatched. The CDR3 has 16 amino acids. CDR3 sequence: CATSREPGLVYNEQFF. CDR3 nucleotide sequence: TGTGCCACCAGCAGGGAACCGGGACTAGTCTACAATGAGCAGTTCTTC.

The sample holds a few counts of this clonotype. The chain links TRBV24-1 to TRBJ2-1, with D perhaps matching TRBD2 (5 bases). V was shortened by 0 bases and J by 4 bases, with 12 bases between the two germline ends. The CDR3 covers 16 residues. Germline lookup yields CDR1 KGHDR and CDR2 SFDVKD. The CDR3 loop reads CATSDLKPTGYNEQFF. The CDR3 DNA sequence: TGTGCCACCAGTGATTTGAAACCAACGGGGTACAATGAGCAGTTCTTC.

A few counts support this clonotype. The chain couples TRBV2 to TRBJ2-2; D is undetermined. The CDR3 loop spans 13 amino acids. V was trimmed by 4 bases and J by 5 bases, leaving 8 bases between them. Per the germline V gene, CDR1 is SNHLY and CDR2 is FYNNEI. In nucleotides, the CDR3 is TGTGCCAGCAGTGTATGGGAAACCGGGGAGCTGTTTTTT. This encodes CASSVWETGELFF.

The CDR3 reads CASTSGVQETQYF. In DNA form, the CDR3 reads TGCGCCAGCACCAGCGGGGTCCAAGAGACCCAGTACTTC. This sequence joins TRBV5-1 and TRBJ2-5, with 7 bases aligning to TRBD2. J was trimmed by 1 base and V by 6 bases; bases with no gene match: 3. This CDR3 has 13 amino acids. Germline lookup yields CDR1 SGHRS and CDR2 YFSETQ. The full variable domain, with the rest looked up from reference TRBV5-1 and TRBJ2-5, is KAGVTQTPRYLIKTRGQQVTLSCSPISGHRSVSWYQQTPGQGLQFLFEYFSETQRNKGNFPGRFSGRQFSNSRSEMNVSTLELGDSALYLCASTSGVQETQYFGPGTRLLVL.

This clonotype was recorded at least ten times. This chain joins TRBV12-3 or TRBV12-4 and TRBJ1-1; D not resolved. CDR3 length equals 13 residues. V was cut by 3 bases and J by 1 base, with 6 bases left in between. CDR3 in amino acids: CASSFGTNTEAFF. The CDR3 nucleotides read TGTGCCAGCAGTTTTGGCACGAACACTGAAGCTTTCTTT.

The rearrangement uses TRBV5-1 and TRBJ1-4; D may be TRBD1 (6 bases). Trimming cost V 4 bases and J 6 bases, with 16 bases left between them. Per the germline V gene, CDR1 is SGHRS and CDR2 is YFSETQ. There are 15 residues in the CDR3. CDR3 sequence: CASSHGGGSYEKLFF. DNA for the CDR3: TGCGCCAGCAGCCACGGGGGCGGAAGTTATGAAAAACTGTTTTTT.

The V gene is TRBV2, the J gene TRBJ2-1, with TRBD2 identical over 10 bases. V trimming: 7 bases; J trimming: 4 bases; junction bases outside the gene matches: 4. The length of the CDR3 is 14 residues. CDR1 SNHLY and CDR2 FYNNEI come from the germline V gene. The CDR3 sequence is CASTGLAVYNEQFF. In nucleotides, the CDR3 is TGTGCCAGCACCGGACTAGCGGTATACAATGAGCAGTTCTTC.

This clonotype occurred a few times. V and J are TRBV12-3 or TRBV12-4 and TRBJ2-7; perhaps TRBD2 as D (5 bases). The V gene lost 6 bases and the J gene lost 1 base, with 13 bases spanning the gap. CDR3 length: 14 amino acids. The CDR3 DNA is TGTGCCAGCAGGAAAGTGGGGAGATCCTACGAGCAGTACTTC. Its protein product is CASRKVGRSYEQYF.

The chain recombines TRBV7-8 with TRBJ2-3; D could derive from TRBD1 or TRBD2 (6 bases each). Trimming removed 7 bases from V and 2 bases from J, with 13 bases in between. Germline V lookup: CDR1 SGHVS, CDR2 FQNEAQ. The CDR3 contains 14 residues. This CDR3 reads CASTGGPNTDTQYF. CDR3 nucleotides: TGTGCCAGCACCGGGGGCCCCAACACAGATACGCAGTATTTT.

The gene calls are TRBV5-1 and TRBJ2-7; the match to TRBD2 covers 14 bases. CDR1 SGHRS and CDR2 YFSETQ come from the germline V gene. Trimming cost V 4 bases and J 3 bases; bases outside gene matches: 9. This CDR3 is built from 17 residues. The CDR3 reads CASSRGTSGRDFYEQYF. The DNA of the CDR3 is TGCGCCAGCAGCCGGGGGACTAGCGGGAGAGATTTCTACGAGCAGTACTTC.

The V call is TRBV20-1, the J call TRBJ2-1; 10 bases agree with TRBD2. Germline-derived CDR1 and CDR2 are DFQATT and SNEGSKA (reference sequence). The length of the CDR3 is 14 residues. V lost 4 bases, J lost 5 bases, and 5 bases stayed unmatched. As DNA, the CDR3 is TGCAGTGCTATTGGACTAGCGGCAAACAATGAGCAGTTCTTC. Amino acid sequence: CSAIGLAANNEQFF.

This clonotype was seen a few times. The rearrangement joins TRBV6-5 to TRBJ2-2, with 10 bases matching TRBD1. Per germline, CDR1 MNHEY and CDR2 SVGAGI. The V gene end was trimmed by 2 bases and the J gene end by 4 bases; junction bases not matched to a gene: 4. CDR3 length: 16 amino acids. The CDR3 protein is CASSYMTGGLTGELFF. The CDR3 region has the DNA TGTGCCAGCAGTTACATGACAGGGGGCCTCACCGGGGAGCTGTTTTTT.

J is TRBJ2-3 and V is TRBV6-5; possible D gene TRBD2, 6 bases. Looked up from germline, CDR1 is MNHEY and CDR2 is SVGAGI. The V gene lost 2 bases and the J gene lost 8 bases, with 20 bases spanning the gap. The CDR3 extends over 16 amino acids. Written as DNA, the CDR3 is TGTGCCAGCAGTTACACCGGGACTTCCCGGGAAAGTACGCAGTATTTT. Amino acids: CASSYTGTSRESTQYF.

This clonotype was seen more than once but under ten times. The chain combines TRBV12-3 or TRBV12-4 with TRBJ2-2, with D maybe TRBD1 (6 bases). Trimming cost V 4 bases and J 4 bases, with 7 bases left between them. The CDR3 consists of 13 residues. CDR3 region: CASSYRVTGELFF. CDR3 sequence (DNA): TGTGCCAGCAGTTACAGGGTCACCGGGGAGCTGTTTTTT.

This rearrangement joins TRBV12-3 or TRBV12-4 to TRBJ1-1, with 9 bases aligning to TRBD1. The CDR3 extends over 15 amino acids. With V trimmed by 6 bases and J by 1 base, 6 bases remained unmatched. CDR3 in DNA: TGTGCCAGCAGCCAAACAGGGGGCCCGAACACTGAAGCTTTCTTT. Its translation is CASSQTGGPNTEAFF.

This clonotype was counted a few times. The V and J genes are TRBV28 and TRBJ2-7; no clear D. CDR1 and CDR2 (germline): MDHEN, SYDVKM. Trimming removed 4 bases at V and 9 bases at J, with 16 bases between. This CDR3 has 13 amino acids. The CDR3 coding sequence is TGTGCCAGCAGTTCCGGGCCAGAGTTCTGGCAGTACTTC. It encodes CASSSGPEFWQYF.

This chain uses TRBV7-8 with TRBJ2-7, with D hard to call. Trimming took 1 base from V and 5 from J, leaving 12 bases between them. CDR1 and CDR2 (germline): SGHVS, FQNEAQ. CDR3 length: 14 amino acids. In nucleotides, the CDR3 is TGTGCCAGCAGCTTAGGCCTGGCGGTGAACGAGCAGTACTTC. This gives the protein CASSLGLAVNEQYF.

This clonotype appeared a few times. The chain has TRBV6-2 or TRBV6-3 and TRBJ2-1; TRBD1 or TRBD2 may be the D gene (6 bases each). The germline V gene has CDR1 MNHEY and CDR2 SVGEGT. The ends were cut back, 0 bases at V and 9 bases at J, with 15 bases in the middle. The CDR3 is 15 residues long. The CDR3 here is CASSYSRGEFTEQFF. The CDR3 DNA follows: TGTGCCAGCAGTTACTCGAGGGGGGAGTTCACTGAGCAGTTCTTC.

The chain joins TRBV10-3 to TRBJ2-3; 7 nucleotides match TRBD1. CDR1 and CDR2 (germline): ENHRY, SYGVKD. CDR3 length: 15 amino acids. Trimming cost V 11 bases and J 0 bases; bases outside gene matches: 11. CDR3 sequence: CAFLKGAPSTDTQYF. The CDR3 bases are TGTGCCTTCCTAAAGGGGGCCCCTAGCACAGATACGCAGTATTTT.

In its sample, this clonotype was seen a few times. The rearrangement links TRBV2 to TRBJ2-1, with D hard to call. Germline values: CDR1 SNHLY, CDR2 FYNNEI. V was trimmed by 4 bases and J by 6 bases, leaving 7 bases between them. The CDR3 totals 12 residues. The CDR3: CASSAGFNEQFF. CDR3 coding DNA: TGTGCCAGCAGTGCCGGCTTCAATGAGCAGTTCTTC.

The rearrangement joins TRBV14 to TRBJ2-1; the match to TRBD2 covers 7 bases. There are 15 residues in the CDR3. Losses at the gene ends were 4 bases for V and 2 bases for J; bases not matched to a gene: 5. The germline V gene encodes CDR1 SGHDN and CDR2 FVKESK. CDR3 amino acids: CASSRTSLPYNEQFF. CDR3 nucleotides: TGTGCCAGCAGCCGGACTAGTCTTCCCTACAATGAGCAGTTCTTC.

This chain uses TRBV20-1 with TRBJ2-3; D gene ambiguous. Germline V gene sequence: CDR1 DFQATT, CDR2 SNEGSKA (reference sequence). The V and J ends lost 0 bases and 7 bases respectively, with 8 bases between them. The length of the CDR3 is 12 residues. CDR3 DNA: TGCAGTGCTAGAGATAGAGGATATACGCAGTATTTT. It yields the protein CSARDRGYTQYF.

This clonotype was counted many times. The chain uses TRBV12-3 or TRBV12-4 and TRBJ2-5; TRBD2 matches 9 bases. The CDR3 is 13 residues long. Trimming took 6 bases from V and 7 from J; bases not matched to a gene: 6. The CDR3 DNA is TGTGCCAGCAGGCGACTAGCGGAGGGGACCCAGTACTTC. It is translated as CASRRLAEGTQYF.

This clonotype has more than one count but fewer than ten. The J gene is TRBJ2-7, the V gene TRBV7-9; 10 bases line up with TRBD2. V gave up 6 bases and J gave up 5 bases; unmatched junction bases: 10. CDR1 is SEHNR, CDR2 FQNEAQ, per germline (reference sequence). The CDR3 extends over 15 amino acids. The CDR3 nucleotides read TGTGCCAGCAGTTCAGCTAGCGGGAGTTCCAACGAGCAGTACTTC. Its protein is CASSSASGSSNEQYF.

The V call is TRBV28, the J call TRBJ2-7; 7 positions agree with TRBD1. Trimming at V came to 6 bases and at J to 0 bases, leaving 8 bases not matched to a gene. Germline CDR1 reads MDHEN; CDR2 reads SYDVKM. The CDR3 is made up of 15 amino acids. The CDR3 bases are TGTGCCAGCAGCCAGGACAGGTTACTCTCCTACGAGCAGTACTTC. Residues: CASSQDRLLSYEQYF.

Comment on this clonotype: One end of the junction does not line up with germline, which may come from a read error. V is TRBV7-8 and J is TRBJ2-7; no clear D. The CDR3 is 12 amino acids. CDR1 is SGHVS, CDR2 FQNEAQ, per germline. The CDR3 loop is CASSLALYGQYF. The CDR3 nucleotides read TGTGCCAGCAGCTTAGCGTTGTACGGGCAGTACTTC.

The V call is TRBV3-1, the J call TRBJ2-1; 16 nucleotides agree with TRBD2. The CDR3 spans 19 residues. The trim removed 5 bases at V and 7 bases at J, leaving 14 bases unmatched. The germline V gene has CDR1 LGHDT and CDR2 YNNKEL (reference sequence). The CDR3 DNA follows: TGTGCCAGCAGCTCAATCGGGGGGACTAGCGGGAGGGCCGGAAATGAGCAGTTCTTC. Protein product: CASSSIGGTSGRAGNEQFF.

This clonotype was seen many times. The V and J genes are TRBV28 and TRBJ2-7; D uncertain. Trimming took 6 bases from V and 2 from J, leaving 5 bases between them. CDR3 length: 11 amino acids. The germline gives CDR1 MDHEN, CDR2 SYDVKM. CDR3 sequence: CASRRTYEQYF. The CDR3 DNA reads TGTGCCAGCAGAAGGACCTACGAGCAGTACTTC.